A single sample is the source of the 14 T cell receptor beta chains below, sequenced in a study of CD8 T cells in ankylosing spondylitis. Via MiXCR, TCRdb re-called the 5' RACE reads, giving one row per CDR3 protein. The data contain around 330,000 distinct CDR3 sequences, approximately 10% of them singletons. Specimen: blood, either unsorted or a sorted T cell fraction (not recorded which). Receptors originate from a female donor with ankylosing spondylitis or in good health (not recorded which).

This clonotype was counted at least ten times. This sequence joins TRBV2 and TRBJ2-1; 9 bases are a match to TRBD2. V lost 7 bases to trimming and J lost 4 bases; unmatched junction nucleotides: 11. Germline V gives CDR1 SNHLY, CDR2 FYNNEI. CDR3 length equals 16 residues. The CDR3 DNA reads as TGTGCCAGCAATAATATAGCGGGAGTCGTTTACAATGAGCAGTTCTTC. It specifies CASNNIAGVVYNEQFF.

Ten or more counts support this clonotype. This chain links TRBV29-1 with TRBJ2-3; 7 bases are shared with TRBD1. With V trimmed by 3 bases and J by 4 bases, 7 bases remained unmatched. Germline lookup yields CDR1 SQVTM and CDR2 ANQGSEA. The CDR3 is 14 amino acids. The DNA for the CDR3 is TGCAGCGTTGAGATAGTCAGGGGGTCAGATACGCAGTATTTT. The encoded protein is CSVEIVRGSDTQYF.

The chain employs TRBV27 and TRBJ2-1; 7 bases are shared with TRBD2. V lost 5 bases to trimming and J lost 2 bases; unmatched junction nucleotides: 3. Germline CDR1 reads MNHEY; CDR2 reads SMNVEV (reference sequence). The CDR3 runs to 14 residues. CDR3 nucleotide sequence: TGTGCCAGCAGTCCACTAGCGACCTACAATGAGCAGTTCTTC. It specifies CASSPLATYNEQFF.

This clonotype has a handful of counts. The chain is built from TRBV5-6 and TRBJ2-7; tentatively, D is TRBD2 (6 bases). Germline V gives CDR1 SGHDT, CDR2 YYEEEE. The length of the CDR3 is 14 residues. V lost 1 base and J 3 bases, leaving 11 bases between the germline ends. The CDR3 spells CASSLWPGGYEQYF. DNA for the CDR3: TGTGCCAGCAGCTTGTGGCCCGGGGGCTACGAGCAGTACTTC.

The rearrangement uses TRBV6-2 or TRBV6-3 and TRBJ2-3; D not resolved. From germline, CDR1 is MNHEY and CDR2 SVGEGT. This CDR3 has 14 amino acids. V lost 2 bases and J 2 bases, leaving 8 bases between the germline ends. As DNA, the CDR3 is TGTGCCAGCAGTTACACCCAGGTCACAGATACGCAGTATTTT. This sequence encodes CASSYTQVTDTQYF.

This clonotype was counted a few times. The chain is built from TRBV3-1 and TRBJ2-1, with 8 bases matching TRBD1. This CDR3 contains 14 residues. The junction had 3 bases not matched to a gene; V was cut back by 4 bases and J by 4 bases. The V gene's germline CDR1 is LGHDT and CDR2 YNNKEL (reference sequence). The CDR3 DNA is TGTGCCAGCAGCCGAAGGACAGGGTACAATGAGCAGTTCTTC. It yields the protein CASSRRTGYNEQFF.

The chain employs TRBV11-2 and TRBJ1-5; TRBD1 matches at 7 bases. V was clipped by 5 bases and J by 6 bases; unmatched bases: 13. This CDR3 spans 16 amino acids. The germline CDR1 and CDR2 sequences are SGHAT and FQNNGV. The CDR3 is CASSPRGRQGAQPQHF. CDR3 in DNA: TGTGCCAGCAGCCCCAGGGGAAGACAGGGCGCTCAGCCCCAGCATTTT.

Remarks on this clonotype: A much larger clone differs by one base, so this may be a read error. The chain is built from TRBV28 and TRBJ2-1, with D hard to call. The germline gives CDR1 MDHEN, CDR2 SYDVKM. The CDR3 covers 14 residues. For the CDR3, the DNA is TGTGCCAGCAGTTTAGGTCACTCCTACAATGGGCAGTTCTTC. As protein: CASSLGHSYNGQFF. The whole variable domain, remainder taken from reference TRBV28 and TRBJ2-1, is DVKVTQSSRYLVKRTGEKVFLECVQDMDHENMFWYRQDPGLGLRLIYFSYDVKMKEKGDIPEGYSVSREKKERFSLILESASTNQTSMYLCASSLGHSYNGQFFGPGTRLTVL.

At least ten counts were recorded for this clonotype. The genes are TRBV27 and TRBJ2-7; D might be TRBD1 (5 bases). Germline values: CDR1 MNHEY, CDR2 SMNVEV (reference sequence). Trimming left V 3 bases short and J 6 bases short, with 12 bases between. This CDR3 region has 13 residues. The CDR3 here is CASSFSGHSEQYF. In DNA form, the CDR3 reads TGTGCCAGCAGTTTTTCCGGACACTCCGAGCAGTACTTC.

This clonotype was observed a handful of times. The chain combines TRBV29-1 with TRBJ1-5, with 9 bases identical to TRBD1. J was trimmed by 6 bases and V by 7 bases; bases with no gene match: 7. Germline V CDR1 and CDR2: SQVTM, ANQGSEA. The CDR3 covers 13 residues. The CDR3 sequence: CSGGQGEGQPQHF. CDR3 sequence (DNA): TGCAGCGGGGGACAGGGAGAAGGTCAGCCCCAGCATTTT.

This clonotype was recorded many times. The chain joins TRBV15 to TRBJ2-5, with no clear D. V lost 1 base to trimming and J lost 2 bases, with 5 bases between them. The CDR3 has 13 residues. CDR1 LNHNV and CDR2 YYDKDF come from the germline V gene (reference sequence). CDR3 bases: TGTGCCACCAGCAGAGGTCAACAAGAGACCCAGTACTTC. It encodes CATSRGQQETQYF.

There are many counts of this clonotype. The rearrangement uses TRBV9 and TRBJ1-1, with D possibly TRBD1 on 5 matching bases. Trimming removed 5 bases at V and 5 bases at J, with 13 bases between. The CDR3 is 13 amino acids. Per germline, CDR1 SGDLS and CDR2 YYNGEE. CDR3 region: CASSRGDGTEAFF. Here the CDR3 DNA reads TGTGCCAGCAGTCGGGGGGACGGGACTGAAGCTTTCTTT.

This clonotype was observed a few times. V gene TRBV25-1 combines with J gene TRBJ2-7; D perhaps matches TRBD1 (6 bases). Germline V gene sequence: CDR1 MGHDK, CDR2 SYGVNS. The length of the CDR3 is 13 residues. V lost 4 bases to trimming and J lost 6 bases, with 13 bases between them. CDR3 loop: CASSGTVTVEQYF. The CDR3, as DNA: TGTGCCAGCAGTGGGACAGTGACTGTCGAGCAGTACTTC.

In its sample, this clonotype was seen many times. The CDR3 nucleotides read TGCAGCATTACGACATCGGTGAACACTGAAGCTTTCTTT. It translates to CSITTSVNTEAFF. This chain connects TRBV29-1 to TRBJ1-1; no reliable D call. The CDR3 covers 13 residues. V lost 8 bases and J 0 bases, leaving 13 bases between the germline ends. Per germline, CDR1 SQVTM and CDR2 ANQGSEA. Drawing the rest from reference TRBV29-1 and TRBJ1-1, the complete variable domain is SAVISQKPSRDICQRGTSLTIQCQVDSQVTMMFWYRQQPGQSLTLIATANQGSEATYESGFVIDKFPISRPNLTFSTLTVSNMSPEDSSIYLCSITTSVNTEAFFGQGTRLTVV.